Listed below are T cell receptor beta chains from one sample, sequenced in a study of blood T cell repertoires in COVID-19. Clones were read by immunoSEQ multiplex PCR, and TCRdb kept only the in-frame ones, dropping some. The sample includes fewer than 250,000 clones, around nine tenths of them seen just once. Sequencing was performed on peripheral blood. These receptors all come from a woman in her sixties with acute or convalescent COVID-19. CDR3s include the opening cysteine and the closing phenylalanine or tryptophan. A D gene is named only where the DNA matches it firmly. Size is omitted from some rows. Given values are once, few, many or a class for expanded clones.

clone_size j_call d_call v_call cdr3_nt cdr3_aa
NA TRBJ1-1 NA TRBV19 TGTGCCAGTAGTATAGTCAGGGACACTGAAGCTTTCTTT CASSIVRDTEAFF
NA TRBJ2-3 NA TRBV2 TGTGCCAGCAGTAAAGTTCCGTATACGCAGTATTTT CASSKVPYTQYF
NA TRBJ2-7 TRBD1 TRBV19 TGTGCCAGTAGCCAACAGGGGGTTTCCTACGAGCAGTACTTC CASSQQGVSYEQYF
NA TRBJ1-2 NA TRBV30 TGTGCCTGGACCAATGCGGGGTGGGGTAACTATGGCTACACCTTC CAWTNAGWGNYGYTF
NA TRBJ1-5 NA TRBV18 TGTGCCAGCTCACCGGACAGCGGACAAAATCAGCCCCAGCATTTT CASSPDSGQNQPQHF
few TRBJ2-7 TRBD1 TRBV5-5 TGTGCCAGCAGCTGGGGACAGGGAAGCTCCTACGAGCAGTACTTC CASSWGQGSSYEQYF
once TRBJ2-2 NA TRBV7-9 TGTGCCAGCAGCCAACAGGGAATCGGGGAGCTGTTTTTT CASSQQGIGELFF
NA TRBJ1-1 TRBD1 TRBV6-5 TGTGCCAGCAGCTCGCGACAGGGGTCCACTGAAGCTTTCTTT CASSSRQGSTEAFF
NA TRBJ1-4 NA TRBV6-2/TRBV6-3 TGTGCCAGCAGTTACGTGAGTAACTCGAATGAAAAACTGTTTTTT CASSYVSNSNEKLFF
once TRBJ2-7 NA TRBV10-3 TGTGCCATCAGTGGGACGACTAGGCACGAGCAGTACTTC CAISGTTRHEQYF
NA TRBJ2-3 TRBD1 TRBV3-1/TRBV3-2 TGTGCCAGCAGCCATACCGGACAGGGACTTGGGAGGACGCAGTATTTT CASSHTGQGLGRTQYF
once TRBJ2-5 NA TRBV19 TGTGCCAGTAGTAGGTGGGGCCAAAAAGAGACCCAGTACTTC CASSRWGQKETQYF
NA TRBJ2-1 NA TRBV6-5 TGTGCCACCGGGACCTACAATGAGCAGTTCTTC CATGTYNEQFF
NA TRBJ2-3 TRBD1 TRBV28 TGTGCCAGCAGTTTATGGGGGCTTGGGGCCCAGGGGGCAGATACGCAGTATTTT CASSLWGLGAQGADTQYF
NA TRBJ1-3 TRBD1 TRBV30 TGTGCCTGGTGGACAGGGGGCGCCGGAAACACCATATATTTT CAWWTGGAGNTIYF